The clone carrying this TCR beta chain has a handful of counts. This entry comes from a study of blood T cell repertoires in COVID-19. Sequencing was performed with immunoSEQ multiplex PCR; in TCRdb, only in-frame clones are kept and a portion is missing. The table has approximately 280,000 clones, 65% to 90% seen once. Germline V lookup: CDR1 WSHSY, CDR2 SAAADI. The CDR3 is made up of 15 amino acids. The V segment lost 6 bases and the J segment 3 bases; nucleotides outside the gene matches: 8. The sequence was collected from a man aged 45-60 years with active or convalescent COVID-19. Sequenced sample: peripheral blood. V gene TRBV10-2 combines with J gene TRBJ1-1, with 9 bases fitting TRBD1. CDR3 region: CASRPGTGWYTEAFF. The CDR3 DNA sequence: TGCGCCAGCAGGCCTGGGACAGGGTGGTACACTGAAGCTTTCTTT.